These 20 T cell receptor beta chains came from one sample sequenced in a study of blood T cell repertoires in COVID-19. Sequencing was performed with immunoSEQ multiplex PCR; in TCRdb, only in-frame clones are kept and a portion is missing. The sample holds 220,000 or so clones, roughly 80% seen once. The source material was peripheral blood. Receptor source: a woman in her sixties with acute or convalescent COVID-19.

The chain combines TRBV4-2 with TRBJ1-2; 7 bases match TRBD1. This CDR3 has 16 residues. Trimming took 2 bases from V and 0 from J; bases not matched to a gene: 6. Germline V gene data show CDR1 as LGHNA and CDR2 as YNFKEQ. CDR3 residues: CASSQLTGPSNYGYTF. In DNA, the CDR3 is TGTGCCAGCAGCCAACTGACAGGGCCTTCTAACTATGGCTACACCTTC.

This chain's CDR3 is CASSFTGTRSTDTQYF. The CDR3 region has the DNA TGCGCCAGCAGCTTTACCGGGACACGAAGCACAGATACGCAGTATTTT. The V and J genes are TRBV5-1 and TRBJ2-3, with D tentatively TRBD1 (6 bases). V was cut by 2 bases and J by 0 bases, with 13 bases left in between. The CDR3 length is 16 residues. Germline CDR1 reads SGHRS; CDR2 reads YFSETQ.

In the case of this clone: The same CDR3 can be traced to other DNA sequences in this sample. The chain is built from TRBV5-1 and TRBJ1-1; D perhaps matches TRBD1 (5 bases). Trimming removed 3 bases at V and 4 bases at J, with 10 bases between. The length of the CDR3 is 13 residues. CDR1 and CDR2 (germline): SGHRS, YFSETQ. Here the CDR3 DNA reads TGCGCCAGCAGCTCGCAGGGTGGCACTGAAGCTTTCTTT. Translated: CASSSQGGTEAFF.

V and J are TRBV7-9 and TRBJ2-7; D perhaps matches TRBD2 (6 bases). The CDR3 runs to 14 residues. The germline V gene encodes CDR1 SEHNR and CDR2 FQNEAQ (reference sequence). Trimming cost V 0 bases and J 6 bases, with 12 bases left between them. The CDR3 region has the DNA TGTGCCAGCAGCTTAGCGCAGGTGACTAGCGAGCAGTACTTC. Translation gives CASSLAQVTSEQYF.

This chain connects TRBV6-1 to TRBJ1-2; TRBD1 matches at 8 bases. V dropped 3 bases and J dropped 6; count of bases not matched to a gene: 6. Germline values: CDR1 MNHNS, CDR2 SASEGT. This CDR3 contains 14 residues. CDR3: CASSELRGQNGYTF. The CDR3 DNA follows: TGTGCCAGCAGTGAGCTCAGGGGGCAGAATGGCTACACCTTC.

The CDR3 protein is CATKGAGYGYTF. The CDR3 nucleotides read TGTGCCACCAAAGGGGCCGGCTATGGCTACACCTTC. The chain employs TRBV6-5 and TRBJ1-2; a possible D gene is TRBD1 (5 bases). The ends were cut back, 10 bases at V and 4 bases at J, with 13 bases in the middle. CDR3 size: 12 residues. Germline CDR1 and CDR2: MNHEY and SVGAGI.

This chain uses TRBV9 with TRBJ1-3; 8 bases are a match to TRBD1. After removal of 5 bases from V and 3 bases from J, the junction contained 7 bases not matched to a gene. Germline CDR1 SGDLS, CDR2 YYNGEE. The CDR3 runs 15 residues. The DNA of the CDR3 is TGTGCCAGCAGTGAAGGACAGGGACTTGGAAACACCATATATTTT. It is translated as CASSEGQGLGNTIYF.

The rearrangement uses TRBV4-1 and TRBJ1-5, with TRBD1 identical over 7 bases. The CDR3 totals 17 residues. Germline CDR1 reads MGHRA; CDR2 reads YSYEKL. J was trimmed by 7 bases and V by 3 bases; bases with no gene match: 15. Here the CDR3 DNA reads TGCGCCAGCAGCCAGGAAATACAGGGGCCACGGGGGCAGCCCCAGCATTTT. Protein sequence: CASSQEIQGPRGQPQHF.

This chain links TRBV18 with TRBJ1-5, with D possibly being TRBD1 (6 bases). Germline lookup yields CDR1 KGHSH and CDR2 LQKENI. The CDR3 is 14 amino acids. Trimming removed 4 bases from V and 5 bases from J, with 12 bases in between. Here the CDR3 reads CASSLTGLDQPQHF. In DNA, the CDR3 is TGTGCCAGCTCACTGACAGGTTTAGATCAGCCCCAGCATTTT.

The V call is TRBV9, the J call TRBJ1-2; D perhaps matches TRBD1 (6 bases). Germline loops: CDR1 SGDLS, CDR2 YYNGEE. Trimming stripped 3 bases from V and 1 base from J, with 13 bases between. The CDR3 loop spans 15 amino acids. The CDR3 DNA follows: TGTGCCAGCAGCGGAGCTTGGGGGCTTAACTATGGCTACACCTTC. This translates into CASSGAWGLNYGYTF.

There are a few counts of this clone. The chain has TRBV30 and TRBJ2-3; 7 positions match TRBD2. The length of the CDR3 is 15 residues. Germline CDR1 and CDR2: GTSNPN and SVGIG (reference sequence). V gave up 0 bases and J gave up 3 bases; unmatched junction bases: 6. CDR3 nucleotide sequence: TGTGCCTGGAGTGTGGGAGCGGGGATGACAGATACGCAGTATTTT. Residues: CAWSVGAGMTDTQYF.

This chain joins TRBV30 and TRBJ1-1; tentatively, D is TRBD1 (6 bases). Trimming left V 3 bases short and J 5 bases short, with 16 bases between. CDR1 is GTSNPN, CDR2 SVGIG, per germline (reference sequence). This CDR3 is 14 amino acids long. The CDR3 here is CAWRTQGRGTEAFF. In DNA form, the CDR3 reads TGTGCCTGGAGAACACAGGGAAGAGGTACTGAAGCTTTCTTT. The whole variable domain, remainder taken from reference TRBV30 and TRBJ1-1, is SQTIHQWPATLVQPVGSPLSLECTVEGTSNPNLYWYRQAAGRGLQLLFYSVGIGQISSEVPQNLSASRPQDRQFILSSKKLLLSDSGFYLCAWRTQGRGTEAFFGQGTRLTVV.

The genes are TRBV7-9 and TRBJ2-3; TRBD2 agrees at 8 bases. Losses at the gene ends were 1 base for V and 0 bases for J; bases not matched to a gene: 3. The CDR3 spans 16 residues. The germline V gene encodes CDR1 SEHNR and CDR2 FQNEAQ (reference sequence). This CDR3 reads CASSLEAGGSTDTQYF. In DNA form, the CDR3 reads TGTGCCAGCAGCTTAGAGGCGGGGGGCAGCACAGATACGCAGTATTTT.

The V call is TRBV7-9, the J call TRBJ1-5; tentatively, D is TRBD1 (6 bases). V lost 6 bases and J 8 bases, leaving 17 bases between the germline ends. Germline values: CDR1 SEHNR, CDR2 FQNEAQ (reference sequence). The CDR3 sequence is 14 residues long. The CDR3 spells CASSLTGLREPQHF. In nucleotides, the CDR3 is TGTGCCAGCAGTTTGACAGGCCTCAGGGAGCCCCAGCATTTT.

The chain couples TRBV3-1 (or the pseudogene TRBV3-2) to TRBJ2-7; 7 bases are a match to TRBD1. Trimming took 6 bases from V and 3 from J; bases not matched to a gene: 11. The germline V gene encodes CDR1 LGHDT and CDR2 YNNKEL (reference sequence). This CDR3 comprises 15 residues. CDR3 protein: CASSLGTDPIYEQYF. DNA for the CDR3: TGTGCCAGCAGTCTAGGGACAGACCCTATCTACGAGCAGTACTTC.

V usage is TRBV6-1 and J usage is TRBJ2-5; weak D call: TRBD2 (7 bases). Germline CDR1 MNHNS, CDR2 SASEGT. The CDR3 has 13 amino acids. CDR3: CVTGRGTRETQYF. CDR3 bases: TGTGTCACGGGGAGGGGGACCAGGGAGACCCAGTACTTC.

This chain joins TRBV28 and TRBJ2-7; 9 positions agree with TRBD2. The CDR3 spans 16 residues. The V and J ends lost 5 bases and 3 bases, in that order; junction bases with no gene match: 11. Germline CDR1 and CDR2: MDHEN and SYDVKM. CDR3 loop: CASSPRASGVFYEQYF. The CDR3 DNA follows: TGTGCCAGCAGTCCCAGGGCTAGCGGGGTTTTCTACGAGCAGTACTTC.

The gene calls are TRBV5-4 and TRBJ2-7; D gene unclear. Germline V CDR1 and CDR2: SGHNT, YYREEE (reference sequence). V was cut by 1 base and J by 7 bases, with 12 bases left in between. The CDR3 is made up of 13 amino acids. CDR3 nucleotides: TGTGCCAGCAGCTTGAGCCGGGTGGATGAGCAGTACTTC. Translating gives CASSLSRVDEQYF. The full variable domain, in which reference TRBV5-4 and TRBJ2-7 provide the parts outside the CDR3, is ETGVTQSPTHLIKTRGQQVTLRCSSQSGHNTVSWYQQALGQGPQFIFQYYREEENGRGNFPPRFSGLQFPNYSSELNVNALELDDSALYLCASSLSRVDEQYFGPGTRLTVT.

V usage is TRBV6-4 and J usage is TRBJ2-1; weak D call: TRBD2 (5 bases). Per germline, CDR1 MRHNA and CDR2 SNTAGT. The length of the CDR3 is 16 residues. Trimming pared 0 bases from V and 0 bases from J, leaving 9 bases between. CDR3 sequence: CASSDSRAGSYNEQFF. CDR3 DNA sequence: TGTGCCAGCAGTGACTCGCGGGCGGGCTCCTACAATGAGCAGTTCTTC.

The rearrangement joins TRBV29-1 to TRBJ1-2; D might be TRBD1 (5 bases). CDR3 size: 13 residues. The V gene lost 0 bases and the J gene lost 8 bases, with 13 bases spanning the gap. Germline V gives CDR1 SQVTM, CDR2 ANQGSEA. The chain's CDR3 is CSVEDRGVAGYTF. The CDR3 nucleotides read TGCAGCGTTGAAGATCGGGGGGTCGCGGGCTACACCTTC.